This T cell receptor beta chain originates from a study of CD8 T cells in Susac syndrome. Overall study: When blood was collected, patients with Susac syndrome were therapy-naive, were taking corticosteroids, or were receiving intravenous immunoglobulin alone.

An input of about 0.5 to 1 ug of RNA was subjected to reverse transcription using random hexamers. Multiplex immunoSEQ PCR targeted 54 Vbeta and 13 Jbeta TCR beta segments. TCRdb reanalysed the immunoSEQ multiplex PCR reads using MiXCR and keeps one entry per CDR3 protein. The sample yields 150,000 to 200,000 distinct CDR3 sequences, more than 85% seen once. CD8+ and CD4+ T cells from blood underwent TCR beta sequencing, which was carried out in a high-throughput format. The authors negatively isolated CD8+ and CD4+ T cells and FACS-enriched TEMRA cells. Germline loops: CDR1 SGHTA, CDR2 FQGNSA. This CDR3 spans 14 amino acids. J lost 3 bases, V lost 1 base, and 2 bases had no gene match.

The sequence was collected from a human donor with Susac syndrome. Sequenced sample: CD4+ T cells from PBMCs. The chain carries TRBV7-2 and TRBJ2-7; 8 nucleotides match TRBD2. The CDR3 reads CASSLGLANYEQYF. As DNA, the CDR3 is TGTGCCAGCAGCTTAGGACTAGCGAACTACGAGCAGTACTTC.